The clone carrying this TCR beta chain has at least ten counts. Its antigen remains unknown. The data derive from a study of quantifying T cell responses using KT2 cells. Study as a whole: RNA was reverse transcribed with TCR alpha and beta constant-region primers. Overall study results and limits: Input KT2 cell number predicted KT2 alpha and beta sequence counts linearly over several orders of magnitude. Very high KT2 spike-in numbers caused saturation in KT2 sequence detection.

V was cut by 2 bases and J by 2 bases, with 9 bases left in between. The CDR3 has 14 amino acids. Unfractionated PBMC were spiked with known numbers of KT2 clone cells. Each cDNA got a UMI-containing oligo ligated at its 3' end. An equimolar mix of RC1.1 and RC1.2 primed the beta chain across TRBC1 and TRBC2. TCRdb ran MiXCR on the UMI-ligation and nested PCR reads and lists one entry per CDR3 protein. The profile covers about 30,000 distinct CDR3 sequences, with 6% to 8% appearing a single time and about a sixth taken by the ten largest. This receptor was obtained from a human donor. This sequence joins TRBV12-3 or TRBV12-4 and TRBJ1-1; D gene uncertain. Sequencing was carried out using PBMCs spiked with cells of the T cell clone KT2. CDR3: CASSLLAANTEAFF. The DNA of the CDR3 is TGTGCCAGCAGTTTATTAGCAGCTAACACTGAAGCTTTCTTT.